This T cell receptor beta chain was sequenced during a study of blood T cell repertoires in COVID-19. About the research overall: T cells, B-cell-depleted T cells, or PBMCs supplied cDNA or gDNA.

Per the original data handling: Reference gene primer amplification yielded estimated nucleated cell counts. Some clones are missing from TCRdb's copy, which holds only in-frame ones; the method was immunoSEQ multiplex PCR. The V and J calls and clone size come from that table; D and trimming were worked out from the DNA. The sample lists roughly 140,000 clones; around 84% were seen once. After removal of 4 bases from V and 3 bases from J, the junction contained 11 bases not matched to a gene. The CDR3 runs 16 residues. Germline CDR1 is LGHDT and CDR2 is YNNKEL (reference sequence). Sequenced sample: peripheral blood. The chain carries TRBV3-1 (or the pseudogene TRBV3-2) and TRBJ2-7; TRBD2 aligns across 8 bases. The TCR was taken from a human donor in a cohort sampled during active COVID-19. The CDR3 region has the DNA TGTGCCAGCAGCCTCCTGGTCGGGGGGGCGGGCTACGAGCAGTACTTC. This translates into CASSLLVGGAGYEQYF.